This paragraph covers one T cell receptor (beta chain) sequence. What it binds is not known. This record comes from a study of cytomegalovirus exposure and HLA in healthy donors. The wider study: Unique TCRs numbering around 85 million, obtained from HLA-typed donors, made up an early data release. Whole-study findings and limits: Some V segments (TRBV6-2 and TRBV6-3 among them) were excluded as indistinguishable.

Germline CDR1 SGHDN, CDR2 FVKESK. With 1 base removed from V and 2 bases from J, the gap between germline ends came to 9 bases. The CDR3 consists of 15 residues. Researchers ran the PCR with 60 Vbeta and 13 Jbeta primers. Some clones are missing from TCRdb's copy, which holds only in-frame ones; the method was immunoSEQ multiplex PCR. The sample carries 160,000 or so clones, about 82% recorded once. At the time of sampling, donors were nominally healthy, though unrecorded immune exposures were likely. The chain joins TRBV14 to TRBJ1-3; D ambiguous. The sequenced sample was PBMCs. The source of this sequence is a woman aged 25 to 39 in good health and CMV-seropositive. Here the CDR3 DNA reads TGTGCCAGCAGCCAAGGGTGGGCCCCTGGAAACACCATATATTTT. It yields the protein CASSQGWAPGNTIYF.